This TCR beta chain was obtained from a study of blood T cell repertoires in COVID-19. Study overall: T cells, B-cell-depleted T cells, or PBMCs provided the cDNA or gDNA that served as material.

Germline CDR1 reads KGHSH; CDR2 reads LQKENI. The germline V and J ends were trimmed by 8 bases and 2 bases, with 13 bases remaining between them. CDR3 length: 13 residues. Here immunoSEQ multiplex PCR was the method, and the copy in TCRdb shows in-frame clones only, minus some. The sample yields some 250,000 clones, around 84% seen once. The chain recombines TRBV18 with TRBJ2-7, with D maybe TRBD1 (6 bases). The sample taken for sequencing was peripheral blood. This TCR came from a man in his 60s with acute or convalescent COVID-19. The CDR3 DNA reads TGTGCCAGCCGTGGGGACACCCCCTACGAGCAGTACTTC. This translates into CASRGDTPYEQYF.